Presented here are 6 T cell receptor beta chains from one specimen sequenced in a study of a mutant IDH1 vaccine in newly diagnosed glioma. Assay used: immunoSEQ multiplex PCR; TCRdb lists only in-frame clones, some missing. Found here are about 68,000 clones, 60% to 85% of them singletons; the top ten hold around 8.5%. Regarding time point: baseline, week 1 (first vaccination visit). Treatment meaning: pre-vaccination baseline after standard-of-care therapy. The material was PBMCs, obtained from a glioma patient treated with radiotherapy, temozolomide or both. All receptors come from a man aged 50-59 years with glioma.

The rearrangement links TRBV6-1 to TRBJ1-1, with D perhaps matching TRBD1 (5 bases). V lost 0 bases, J lost 1 base, and 15 bases lay in between. The CDR3 sequence is 17 residues long. CDR1 MNHNS and CDR2 SASEGT come from the germline V gene. CDR3 sequence (DNA): TGTGCCAGCAGTGAAGCGGGGTGGGGGTCTGGGAACACTGAAGCTTTCTTT. It specifies CASSEAGWGSGNTEAFF.

The chain uses TRBV13 and TRBJ2-1; no clear D gene. This CDR3 region has 12 residues. CDR1 and CDR2 (germline): PRHDT, FYEKMQ (reference sequence). The germline V and J ends were trimmed by 2 bases and 8 bases, with 7 bases remaining between them. The CDR3 region has the DNA TGTGCCAGCAGCTTAAGAGGTTATGAGCAGTTCTTC. Translation gives CASSLRGYEQFF.

V gene TRBV28 combines with J gene TRBJ1-2; TRBD1 aligns across 9 bases. V dropped 6 bases and J dropped 7; count of bases not matched to a gene: 3. Per germline, CDR1 MDHEN and CDR2 SYDVKM. There are 12 residues in the CDR3. The CDR3: CASRDRGSGYTF. In nucleotides, the CDR3 is TGTGCCAGCAGGGACAGGGGTTCTGGCTACACCTTC.

This rearrangement joins TRBV27 to TRBJ1-2; TRBD1 matches at 8 bases. Losses at the gene ends were 0 bases for V and 4 bases for J; bases not matched to a gene: 4. CDR3 length: 15 residues. Germline assignment: CDR1 MNHEY and CDR2 SMNVEV (reference sequence). CDR3 sequence: CASSLSGRGLYGYTF. The CDR3 DNA is TGTGCCAGCAGTTTATCGGGCAGGGGGCTCTATGGCTACACCTTC.

J is TRBJ1-1 and V is TRBV19; the D is unclear. Germline V CDR1 and CDR2: LNHDA, SQIVND (reference sequence). This CDR3 has 11 amino acids. V was pared by 7 bases and J by 3 bases, with 6 bases between. CDR3 nucleotides: TGTGCCAGTACTTCCGACACTGAAGCTTTCTTT. Encoded protein: CASTSDTEAFF.

DNA for the CDR3: TGTGCCAGCAGTGAGGTATCAATCAATGAGCAGTTCTTC. This gives the protein CASSEVSINEQFF. The V call is TRBV6-1, the J call TRBJ2-1; D uncertain. CDR3 size: 13 residues. Germline V gene lookup returns CDR1 MNHNS and CDR2 SASEGT. Trimming removed 3 bases at V and 6 bases at J, with 9 bases between.